Sequencing of this T cell receptor beta chain was carried out in a study of cytotoxic CD8 clonotypes in ibrutinib-treated CLL. Across the study: Within the patient group, around 11 were relapsed/refractory and around 15 treatment-naive, and about 17 were IGHV unmutated. After median about 5.5 years, roughly 14 stayed in remission, about 12 progressed; responses some 25 partial, 2 complete.

Comment on this clone: Its antigen remains unknown.

Method: immunoSEQ multiplex PCR; TCRdb's copy keeps in-frame clones and lacks some. The sample yields over 130,000 clones, 75% to 85% seen once. Germline lookup yields CDR1 SGHRS and CDR2 YFSETQ. Trimming removed 3 bases from V and 1 base from J; junction bases left unmatched: 2. This CDR3 is 14 amino acids long. Overall study results and limits: T-cell clonality at baseline went above that of age-matched healthy donors and rose and fell with circulating CD8+ T-cell counts. Clonality rose at ibrutinib response, held steady in sustained remission, and fell toward baseline at progression.

The genes are TRBV5-1 and TRBJ2-7; 9 bases are shared with TRBD2. This clonotype was sampled from a human donor with chronic lymphocytic leukemia. The sequenced sample was PBMCs, obtained after 36 months of ibrutinib treatment. The CDR3: CASSSLAGSYEQYF. Written as DNA, the CDR3 is TGCGCCAGCAGCTCTCTAGCGGGATCCTACGAGCAGTACTTC.